The next 9 T cell receptor beta chains were all read from a single sample in a study of T cell responses to AZD1222 COVID-19 vaccine. Some clones are missing from TCRdb's copy, which holds only in-frame ones; the method was immunoSEQ multiplex PCR. The sample has roughly 160,000 clones; more than 80% are singletons. The material sequenced was peripheral blood, taken on day 0 of AZD1222 vaccination. These receptors all stem from an adult in good health.

This chain uses TRBV7-9 with TRBJ1-6; the D gene is possibly TRBD1 (6 bases). Trimming took off 3 bases at V and 13 bases at J, with 16 bases between the two ends. This CDR3 has 14 residues. Germline lookup yields CDR1 SEHNR and CDR2 FQNEAQ (reference sequence). The CDR3 protein is CASSFSEGGSPLHF. CDR3 nucleotides: TGTGCCAGCAGCTTTAGCGAGGGGGGATCGCCCCTCCACTTT.

The chain has TRBV19 and TRBJ1-5; a weak D match, TRBD1 (5 bases). V was cut by 6 bases and J by 0 bases, with 12 bases left in between. Germline CDR1 and CDR2: LNHDA and SQIVND (reference sequence). The CDR3 sequence is 15 residues long. The CDR3 region is CASSPGGYSNQPQHF. Here the CDR3 DNA reads TGTGCCAGTAGCCCCGGGGGGTATAGCAATCAGCCCCAGCATTTT.

This clone was observed a single time. The gene calls are TRBV30 and TRBJ1-5, with no clear D. This CDR3 spans 13 amino acids. Trimming stripped 5 bases from V and 2 bases from J, with 10 bases between. Looked up from germline, CDR1 is GTSNPN and CDR2 is SVGIG (reference sequence). CDR3 nucleotide sequence: TGTGCCTGGGGACTGGCGGGCAATCAGCCCCAGCATTTT. This translates into CAWGLAGNQPQHF.

The J gene is TRBJ1-1, the V gene TRBV20-1; D unclear. Germline loops: CDR1 DFQATT, CDR2 SNEGSKA (reference sequence). This CDR3 is 12 amino acids long. V gave up 3 bases and J gave up 5 bases, with 10 bases separating them. CDR3 DNA sequence: TGCAGTGCTAGTCCCATAAGTACTGAAGCTTTCTTT. It translates to CSASPISTEAFF.

The chain carries TRBV7-9 and TRBJ1-2; no reliable D call. The V and J ends lost 5 bases and 5 bases respectively, with 9 bases between them. This CDR3 has 12 amino acids. Looked up from germline, CDR1 is SEHNR and CDR2 is FQNEAQ (reference sequence). CDR3 DNA sequence: TGTGCCAGCAGCCCCGGAGGTTATGGCTACACCTTC. Encoded protein: CASSPGGYGYTF.

This clone occurred once. V is TRBV6-5 and J is TRBJ2-7; possibly TRBD1 for D (6 bases). CDR1 MNHEY and CDR2 SVGAGI come from the germline V gene. This CDR3 has 15 residues. V dropped 6 bases and J dropped 7 bases, with 22 bases sitting between them. Written as DNA, the CDR3 is TGTGCCAGCAGGCCGTCAGGGGCCGCGCCCCAGGAGCAGTACGTC. This gives the protein CASRPSGAAPQEQYV.

The chain uses TRBV5-6 and TRBJ2-5; D uncertain. Germline CDR1 SGHDT, CDR2 YYEEEE. The CDR3 length is 15 residues. Trimming left V 1 base short and J 3 bases short, with 13 bases between. The CDR3 protein is CASSLSGHPKETQYF. The CDR3 bases are TGTGCCAGCAGCTTGTCGGGTCACCCAAAAGAGACCCAGTACTTC.

The chain recombines TRBV28 with TRBJ2-7; TRBD2 is a possible D gene (7 bases). The CDR3 sequence is 14 residues long. V was trimmed by 6 bases and J by 2 bases, leaving 14 bases between them. CDR1 and CDR2 from the germline V gene are MDHEN and SYDVKM. The CDR3 sequence: CASRVGGPAYEQYF. CDR3 DNA sequence: TGTGCCAGCAGGGTCGGGGGGCCTGCCTACGAGCAGTACTTC.

This chain uses TRBV30 with TRBJ2-1; the D is unclear. The CDR3 spans 12 residues. Trimming cost V 0 bases and J 5 bases, with 5 bases left between them. Germline CDR1 is GTSNPN and CDR2 is SVGIG (reference sequence). The CDR3 reads CAWSVIDNEQFF. For the CDR3, the DNA is TGTGCCTGGAGTGTAATTGACAATGAGCAGTTCTTC.